These 29 T cell receptor beta chains share one sample of origin, sequenced in a study of blood T cell repertoires in COVID-19 (dated by TCRdb to the early 2020s). Library prep was done by the immunoSEQ multiplex PCR assay. TCRdb provides this immuneACCESS table in a form limited to in-frame rearrangements. Some clones are lacking; in checked studies, under half of them reflect an unresolved V gene, and why the rest are absent is not known. The sample table lists roughly 180,000 clones, 82% of them with a count of one. Clones ranked in the top ten supply about 11% of the sample. The sequenced material came from peripheral blood. These receptors were taken from a woman of 80 years or more with active or convalescent COVID-19.

This chain connects TRBV28 to TRBJ1-2, with TRBD1 as a possible D gene (5 bases). From germline, CDR1 is MDHEN and CDR2 SYDVKM. The CDR3 consists of 14 residues. Trimming pared 3 bases from V and 2 bases from J, leaving 10 bases between. CDR3 DNA: TGTGCCAGCAGTTTGGGCAGGGCCAACTATGGCTACACCTTC. It translates to CASSLGRANYGYTF.

The genes are TRBV5-1 and TRBJ1-1; perhaps TRBD1 as D (5 bases). V was pared by 6 bases and J by 3 bases, with 18 bases between. This CDR3 contains 15 residues. In germline, CDR1 is SGHRS, CDR2 YFSETQ. The CDR3 spells CASTPEGTLHTEAFF. CDR3 in DNA: TGCGCCAGCACCCCCGAGGGGACTTTACACACTGAAGCTTTCTTT. Supplemented by reference TRBV5-1 and TRBJ1-1, the full variable domain reads KAGVTQTPRYLIKTRGQQVTLSCSPISGHRSVSWYQQTPGQGLQFLFEYFSETQRNKGNFPGRFSGRQFSNSRSEMNVSTLELGDSALYLCASTPEGTLHTEAFFGQGTRLTVV.

The chain couples TRBV6-5 to TRBJ2-7; 8 positions agree with TRBD1. The ends lost 4 bases at V and 0 bases at J; junction bases unmatched: 8. In germline, CDR1 is MNHEY, CDR2 SVGAGI. The CDR3 is 16 amino acids. The CDR3 DNA follows: TGTGCCAGCAGTTTACCCGGACAGGGCCCCTCCTACGAGCAGTACTTC. Amino acids: CASSLPGQGPSYEQYF.

The chain carries TRBV2 and TRBJ1-1; D remains ambiguous. Looked up from germline, CDR1 is SNHLY and CDR2 is FYNNEI. Trimming cost V 7 bases and J 4 bases, with 7 bases left between them. This CDR3 has 11 residues. In DNA, the CDR3 is TGTGCCAGCAACCTAGGCACTGAAGCTTTCTTT. Protein product: CASNLGTEAFF.

This clone showed up just once. The gene calls are TRBV5-5 and TRBJ1-4, with TRBD1 matching over 9 bases. The CDR3 length is 14 residues. Germline assignment: CDR1 SGHKS and CDR2 YYEKEE (reference sequence). The junction had 3 bases not matched to a gene; V was cut back by 3 bases and J by 6 bases. CDR3 residues: CASSYGQGYEKLFF. The CDR3 DNA is TGTGCCAGCAGCTACGGACAGGGGTATGAAAAACTGTTTTTT.

CDR3 bases: TGCAGCGCCGACTGGGGGGGCGGTGAGCAGTTCTTC. Translated, it gives CSADWGGGEQFF. J is TRBJ2-1 and V is TRBV29-1; weak D call: TRBD2 (7 bases). Germline V lookup: CDR1 SQVTM, CDR2 ANQGSEA. Trimming shortened V by 7 bases and J by 9 bases, and 16 bases separated the two germline ends. The length of the CDR3 is 12 residues.

The chain recombines TRBV20-1 with TRBJ1-1; D gene uncertain. Germline CDR1 is DFQATT and CDR2 is SNEGSKA (reference sequence). V was cut by 5 bases and J by 0 bases, with 4 bases left in between. This CDR3 region has 11 residues. The CDR3 nucleotides read TGCAGTGCTCCGGTGAACACTGAAGCTTTCTTT. Residues: CSAPVNTEAFF.

The rearrangement links TRBV3-1 (or the pseudogene TRBV3-2) to TRBJ2-3, with TRBD1 matching over 9 bases. With 6 bases clipped from V and 3 bases from J, the junction kept 4 bases outside the gene matches. The CDR3 extends over 14 amino acids. CDR1 and CDR2 from the germline V gene are LGHDT and YNNKEL (reference sequence). The CDR3 sequence is CASSRQGGTDTQYF. The DNA of the CDR3 is TGTGCCAGCAGTCGACAGGGGGGTACAGATACGCAGTATTTT.

J is TRBJ2-7 and V is TRBV3-1 (or the pseudogene TRBV3-2); 7 bases line up with TRBD2. J lost 2 bases, V lost 3 bases, and 10 bases had no gene match. The germline V gene encodes CDR1 LGHDT and CDR2 YNNKEL (reference sequence). The CDR3 has 16 amino acids. CDR3 amino acids: CASSQDPRLAPYEQYF. The CDR3 DNA reads TGTGCCAGCAGCCAGGACCCCCGACTAGCACCCTACGAGCAGTACTTC.

The chain is built from TRBV9 and TRBJ2-3, with TRBD2 matching over 15 bases. Trimming took 4 bases from V and 2 from J; bases not matched to a gene: 11. Germline CDR1 and CDR2: SGDLS and YYNGEE. The CDR3 totals 19 residues. Here the CDR3 reads CASSSPGTSGRFYTDTQYF. In nucleotides, the CDR3 is TGTGCCAGCAGCTCCCCGGGGACTAGCGGGAGGTTTTACACAGATACGCAGTATTTT.

The rearrangement uses TRBV28 and TRBJ1-1, with D hard to call. Germline CDR1 is MDHEN and CDR2 is SYDVKM. This CDR3 contains 14 residues. Deletions cut 8 bases from V and 4 bases from J, with 17 bases between. CDR3 region: CASHPGFRATEAFF. In nucleotides, the CDR3 is TGTGCCAGCCACCCGGGGTTTCGGGCCACTGAAGCTTTCTTT.

V gene TRBV7-3 combines with J gene TRBJ1-6; 11 bases fit TRBD1. The germline V gene has CDR1 SGHTA and CDR2 FQGTGA. V dropped 5 bases and J dropped 9; count of bases not matched to a gene: 6. The CDR3 extends over 15 amino acids. The CDR3 loop reads CASSLQGQGVSPLHF. The CDR3 bases are TGTGCCAGCAGCCTCCAGGGACAGGGGGTTTCACCCCTCCACTTT. The full variable domain, rest sourced from reference TRBV7-3 and TRBJ1-6, is GAGVSQTPSNKVTEKGKYVELRCDPISGHTALYWYRQSLGQGPEFLIYFQGTGAADDSGLPNDRFFAVRPEGSVSTLKIQRTERGDSAVYLCASSLQGQGVSPLHFGNGTRLTVT.

This clone has just a few counts. The chain employs TRBV18 and TRBJ2-1; 9 bases are a match to TRBD2. The germline V gene has CDR1 KGHSH and CDR2 LQKENI. This CDR3 region has 17 residues. V lost 3 bases to trimming and J lost 5 bases; unmatched junction nucleotides: 11. The CDR3, as DNA: TGTGCCAGCTCACCGCCGGTGCGGGAGGGACCCAACAATGAGCAGTTCTTC. It is translated as CASSPPVREGPNNEQFF.

The CDR3 protein is CASSVMREGRELFF. The CDR3 coding sequence is TGTGCCAGCAGCGTTATGCGGGAGGGCCGGGAGCTGTTTTTT. The chain uses TRBV9 and TRBJ2-2, with 9 bases fitting TRBD2. The CDR3 covers 14 residues. Germline CDR1 and CDR2: SGDLS and YYNGEE. The V and J ends lost 2 bases and 9 bases, in that order; junction bases with no gene match: 5.

The V gene is TRBV5-8, the J gene TRBJ2-5, with D tentatively TRBD1 (6 bases). Between the trimmed V and J ends, which lost 4 bases and 2 bases, there was a span of 12 bases. The length of the CDR3 is 14 residues. CDR1 is SGHTS and CDR2 is YDEGEE in the germline V gene. This chain's CDR3 is CASSGRTEQETQYF. CDR3 nucleotides: TGTGCCAGCAGCGGCAGGACAGAACAAGAGACCCAGTACTTC.

Note on this clone: A junction boundary mismatches the germline segment, possibly from a read error. The chain joins TRBV10-3 to TRBJ1-2; 8 bases are shared with TRBD1. The CDR3 loop spans 16 amino acids. Germline values: CDR1 ENHRY, CDR2 SYGVKD. The CDR3 bases are TGTGCCATTAGTGAATTCGGACAAGGACAGGGAAACGGCTACACCTTC. Residues: CAISEFGQGQGNGYTF.

The gene calls are TRBV7-9 and TRBJ1-2; 7 bases match TRBD1. The V gene's germline CDR1 is SEHNR and CDR2 FQNEAQ (reference sequence). The V gene end was trimmed by 4 bases and the J gene end by 4 bases; junction bases not matched to a gene: 9. The CDR3 spans 15 residues. This CDR3 is CASSSQGRGLYGYTF. The CDR3 region has the DNA TGTGCCAGCAGCTCACAGGGAAGGGGGCTCTATGGCTACACCTTC.

V gene TRBV5-1 combines with J gene TRBJ2-1; 7 bases fit TRBD1. Per the germline V gene, CDR1 is SGHRS and CDR2 is YFSETQ. The CDR3 spans 15 residues. Unmatched junction bases numbered 4, after V lost 4 bases and J lost 0 bases. CDR3: CASSEGASSYNEQFF. In DNA form, the CDR3 reads TGCGCCAGCAGCGAGGGGGCGAGCTCCTACAATGAGCAGTTCTTC.

With regard to this clone: The sample carries other DNA sequences with the same CDR3. The chain couples TRBV5-1 to TRBJ1-2; D unclear. V lost 0 bases, J lost 3 bases, and 6 bases lay in between. The CDR3 has 13 residues. Germline lookup yields CDR1 SGHRS and CDR2 YFSETQ. The CDR3 nucleotides read TGCGCCAGCAGCTTGGCCGGAGACTATGGCTACACCTTC. Its protein is CASSLAGDYGYTF.

The chain links TRBV5-1 to TRBJ1-5, with D possibly matching TRBD1 (6 bases). CDR3 length equals 15 residues. V lost 2 bases, J lost 4 bases, and 13 bases lay in between. Per germline, CDR1 SGHRS and CDR2 YFSETQ. The CDR3 DNA reads TGCGCCAGCAGCTTAGTTCCAGGGGTAAATCAGCCCCAGCATTTT. It encodes CASSLVPGVNQPQHF.

This clone was seen more than once but under ten times. V is TRBV2 and J is TRBJ1-4; TRBD1 agrees at 7 bases. There are 12 residues in the CDR3. Germline loops: CDR1 SNHLY, CDR2 FYNNEI. V shed 8 bases and J 13 bases; nucleotides not matched to a gene: 10. CDR3 nucleotide sequence: TGTGCCAGCGACAGGGAAGGCGATATACTGTTTTTT. Translating gives CASDREGDILFF.

Only a few counts were recorded for this clone. The V gene is TRBV4-1, the J gene TRBJ1-1; 7 bases fit TRBD1. Germline loops: CDR1 MGHRA, CDR2 YSYEKL. V shed 7 bases, J shed 1 base, and the junction held 9 bases outside the gene matches. This CDR3 contains 15 residues. DNA for the CDR3: TGCGCCAGCACACCGGCGGGACAGCCGAACACTGAAGCTTTCTTT. Amino acids: CASTPAGQPNTEAFF.

The chain links TRBV3-1 (or the pseudogene TRBV3-2) to TRBJ1-4; 8 bases are shared with TRBD1. CDR3 length: 14 amino acids. Germline assignment: CDR1 LGHDT and CDR2 YNNKEL (reference sequence). The J segment lost 8 bases and the V segment lost 4 bases, leaving 6 bases of the junction unmatched. Written as DNA, the CDR3 is TGTGCCAGCAGCCGTGGACAGGGCGGCGAAAAACTGTTTTTT. The encoded protein is CASSRGQGGEKLFF.

The chain uses TRBV11-1 and TRBJ2-2, with D uncertain. The V end lost 4 bases, the J end lost 4 bases, and 7 bases lay between the germline ends. The CDR3 spans 13 residues. Germline V CDR1 and CDR2: SGHAT, FQDESV (reference sequence). CDR3 region: CASSSGGTGELFF. The CDR3 coding sequence is TGTGCCAGCAGCTCCGGCGGCACCGGGGAGCTGTTTTTT.

J is TRBJ1-1 and V is TRBV19; D is perhaps TRBD1 (5 bases). The CDR3 sequence is 17 residues long. V lost 5 bases, J lost 0 bases, and 19 bases lay in between. Germline V gene sequence: CDR1 LNHDA, CDR2 SQIVND (reference sequence). The CDR3 loop reads CASSPRGGRGLNTEAFF. Here the CDR3 DNA reads TGTGCCAGTAGTCCGAGGGGAGGGCGCGGACTGAACACTGAAGCTTTCTTT.

The rearrangement uses TRBV18 and TRBJ2-5; 7 nucleotides match TRBD2. The CDR3 runs 14 residues. The germline V gene has CDR1 KGHSH and CDR2 LQKENI. The ends lost 0 bases at V and 5 bases at J; junction bases unmatched: 3. In nucleotides, the CDR3 is TGTGCCAGCTCACCACCGACTAGCTTCGAGACCCAGTACTTC. This translates into CASSPPTSFETQYF.

The J gene is TRBJ1-3, the V gene TRBV15; 8 nucleotides agree with TRBD1. Germline CDR1 and CDR2: LNHNV and YYDKDF (reference sequence). The V gene end was trimmed by 6 bases and the J gene end by 8 bases; junction bases not matched to a gene: 6. The length of the CDR3 is 13 residues. CDR3 sequence: CATRRDRRDTIYF. In DNA form, the CDR3 reads TGTGCCACCAGGCGGGACAGGAGGGACACCATATATTTT.

This rearrangement joins TRBV11-2 to TRBJ1-1, with D possibly being TRBD1 (5 bases). The CDR3 has 15 amino acids. Germline loops: CDR1 SGHAT, CDR2 FQNNGV. Trimming cost V 7 bases and J 4 bases, with 19 bases left between them. DNA for the CDR3: TGTGCCAGCACCCCCATTCAGGGTAGAGGCACTGAAGCTTTCTTT. This translates into CASTPIQGRGTEAFF.

The chain employs TRBV7-3 and TRBJ2-1; D is perhaps TRBD2 (6 bases). The CDR3 is 16 residues long. Germline-derived CDR1 and CDR2 are SGHTA and FQGTGA. Trimming stripped 1 base from V and 0 bases from J, with 10 bases between. The CDR3 DNA is TGTGCCAGCAGCTTAAAGGCGGGACTCTCCTACAATGAGCAGTTCTTC. The encoded protein is CASSLKAGLSYNEQFF.